These 17 T cell receptor beta chains were sequenced from one sample in a study of blood T cell repertoires in COVID-19. Clones were read by immunoSEQ multiplex PCR, and TCRdb kept only the in-frame ones, dropping some. This table has approximately 74,000 clones, approximately 90% appearing once. The sample taken for sequencing was peripheral blood. These receptors originate from a woman aged 55-69 years with active COVID-19.

The chain recombines TRBV2 with TRBJ2-5; maybe TRBD1 (5 bases). The V end lost 4 bases, the J end lost 1 base, and 7 bases lay between the germline ends. The CDR3 sequence is 13 residues long. Germline CDR1 reads SNHLY; CDR2 reads FYNNEI. CDR3 protein: CASSGQFQETQYF. In nucleotides, the CDR3 is TGTGCCAGCAGTGGACAGTTCCAAGAGACCCAGTACTTC.

The genes are TRBV14 and TRBJ1-2, with no clear D. In germline, CDR1 is SGHDN, CDR2 FVKESK. The CDR3 is made up of 13 amino acids. V gave up 0 bases and J gave up 1 base, with 3 bases separating them. In DNA form, the CDR3 reads TGTGCCAGCAGCCAAGACCATAACTATGGCTACACCTTC. Translated: CASSQDHNYGYTF. The full variable domain, in which reference TRBV14 and TRBJ1-2 provide the parts outside the CDR3, is EAGVTQFPSHSVIEKGQTVTLRCDPISGHDNLYWYRRVMGKEIKFLLHFVKESKQDESGMPNNRFLAERTGGTYSTLKVQPAELEDSGVYFCASSQDHNYGYTFGSGTRLTVV.

The chain is built from TRBV27 and TRBJ1-2; 7 bases are shared with TRBD1. The ends lost 6 bases at V and 1 base at J; junction bases unmatched: 2. CDR1 and CDR2 (germline): MNHEY, SMNVEV (reference sequence). This CDR3 spans 13 amino acids. This chain's CDR3 is CASRDRLNYGYTF. As DNA, the CDR3 is TGTGCCAGCAGGGACAGGCTTAACTATGGCTACACCTTC.

This chain connects TRBV29-1 to TRBJ1-3; TRBD1 is a possible D gene (6 bases). V was cut by 6 bases and J by 4 bases, with 13 bases left in between. CDR1 and CDR2 from the germline V gene are SQVTM and ANQGSEA. CDR3 length equals 13 residues. CDR3 sequence: CSVETGKGNTIYF. The CDR3 coding sequence is TGCAGCGTGGAAACAGGGAAAGGAAACACCATATATTTT.

This chain uses TRBV24-1 with TRBJ2-2; the D is unclear. Trimming stripped 7 bases from V and 5 bases from J, with 10 bases between. This CDR3 contains 13 residues. Germline CDR1 KGHDR, CDR2 SFDVKD. The CDR3 is CATRPPGTGELFF. CDR3 nucleotide sequence: TGTGCCACCAGGCCCCCCGGTACCGGGGAGCTGTTTTTT.

This clone was detected only once. The V and J genes are TRBV5-1 and TRBJ1-2; 7 bases map to TRBD1. This CDR3 contains 16 residues. Germline V gene sequence: CDR1 SGHRS, CDR2 YFSETQ. Unmatched junction bases numbered 12, after V lost 5 bases and J lost 2 bases. CDR3 sequence reads: CASRPDPGGMNYGYTF. As DNA, the CDR3 is TGCGCCAGCAGGCCCGACCCAGGGGGAATGAACTATGGCTACACCTTC.

This clone was picked up one time. The J gene is TRBJ2-1, the V gene TRBV12-3 or TRBV12-4, with TRBD1 identical over 11 bases. The CDR3 is 13 amino acids. V was clipped by 5 bases and J by 9 bases; unmatched bases: 3. CDR3 coding DNA: TGTGCCAGCAGTCGGACAGGGGGCGGTGAGCAGTTCTTC. Its translation is CASSRTGGGEQFF.

This clone has a single count. V is TRBV20-1 and J is TRBJ2-7; a weak D match, TRBD2 (5 bases). In germline, CDR1 is DFQATT, CDR2 SNEGSKA (reference sequence). This CDR3 spans 12 amino acids. The ends were cut back, 6 bases at V and 3 bases at J, with 12 bases in the middle. The CDR3 sequence: CSASSVDYEQYF. CDR3 coding DNA: TGCAGTGCCAGTAGCGTAGACTACGAGCAGTACTTC.

This chain links TRBV6-6 with TRBJ2-2, with 10 bases aligning to TRBD2. Per the germline V gene, CDR1 is MNHNY and CDR2 is SVGAGI (reference sequence). The length of the CDR3 is 16 residues. Losses at the gene ends were 6 bases for V and 0 bases for J; bases not matched to a gene: 4. CDR3 sequence (DNA): TGTGCCAGCAGGCAAGCGGGAGGGACGAACACCGGGGAGCTGTTTTTT. This translates into CASRQAGGTNTGELFF.

The V gene is TRBV27, the J gene TRBJ1-5; D call uncertain. V was trimmed by 3 bases and J by 0 bases, leaving 12 bases between them. Germline V gene lookup returns CDR1 MNHEY and CDR2 SMNVEV (reference sequence). The length of the CDR3 is 16 residues. The CDR3 nucleotides read TGTGCCAGCAGTTTCAGGTCCGATTATAGCAATCAGCCCCAGCATTTT. Its translation is CASSFRSDYSNQPQHF.

The V and J genes are TRBV7-2 and TRBJ1-2, with D perhaps matching TRBD1 (5 bases). Trimming removed 5 bases from V and 6 bases from J, with 19 bases in between. CDR1 is SGHTA and CDR2 is FQGNSA in the germline V gene. The CDR3 loop spans 15 amino acids. This CDR3 reads CASSPINAGKNGYTF. In DNA form, the CDR3 reads TGTGCCAGCAGCCCAATTAACGCAGGGAAAAATGGCTACACCTTC.

This chain connects TRBV6-6 to TRBJ2-6; the D gene is possibly TRBD1 (5 bases). Germline loops: CDR1 MNHNY, CDR2 SVGAGI (reference sequence). The CDR3 loop spans 14 amino acids. Trimming cost V 2 bases and J 3 bases, with 5 bases left between them. In DNA form, the CDR3 reads TGTGCCAGCAGTTACAGGGGTGGGGCCAACGTCCTGACTTTC. As protein: CASSYRGGANVLTF.

J is TRBJ1-2 and V is TRBV4-2; tentatively, D is TRBD1 (6 bases). The CDR3 extends over 17 amino acids. The V gene's germline CDR1 is LGHNA and CDR2 YNFKEQ. V lost 2 bases, J lost 5 bases, and 21 bases lay in between. CDR3 in amino acids: CASSQTDGEYRVYGYTF. In nucleotides, the CDR3 is TGTGCCAGCAGCCAAACCGACGGAGAGTACAGGGTGTATGGCTACACCTTC.

The rearrangement joins TRBV19 to TRBJ1-6; D remains unclear. This CDR3 has 16 amino acids. Germline values: CDR1 LNHDA, CDR2 SQIVND (reference sequence). Trimming removed 4 bases at V and 0 bases at J, with 10 bases between. CDR3 nucleotide sequence: TGTGCCAGTAGTAACCCCATCGGCTCCTATAATTCACCCCTCCACTTT. It is translated as CASSNPIGSYNSPLHF.

The chain recombines TRBV30 with TRBJ2-5; no definite D call. The CDR3 is 14 amino acids. Between the trimmed V and J ends, which lost 3 bases and 4 bases, there was a span of 15 bases. In germline, CDR1 is GTSNPN, CDR2 SVGIG (reference sequence). In nucleotides, the CDR3 is TGTGCCTGGAGCCGCACAAAGTGGTCAGAGACCCAGTACTTC. Translation: CAWSRTKWSETQYF. The complete variable domain, with remaining parts taken from reference TRBV30 and TRBJ2-5, reads SQTIHQWPATLVQPVGSPLSLECTVEGTSNPNLYWYRQAAGRGLQLLFYSVGIGQISSEVPQNLSASRPQDRQFILSSKKLLLSDSGFYLCAWSRTKWSETQYFGPGTRLLVL.

This CDR3 reads CASSYSRTADYGYTF. The CDR3 region has the DNA TGTGCCAGCAGTTACTCAAGGACAGCCGACTATGGCTACACCTTC. V is TRBV6-6 and J is TRBJ1-2, with D possibly TRBD1 on 6 matching bases. Germline CDR1 MNHNY, CDR2 SVGAGI (reference sequence). This CDR3 has 15 amino acids. Trimming pared 0 bases from V and 3 bases from J, leaving 11 bases between.

This chain connects TRBV7-8 to TRBJ1-3; a possible D gene is TRBD1 (6 bases). Trimming shortened V by 7 bases and J by 4 bases, and 20 bases separated the two germline ends. This CDR3 spans 16 amino acids. Germline CDR1 SGHVS, CDR2 FQNEAQ. The CDR3: CASTGRVGAPGNTIYF. The CDR3 nucleotides are TGTGCCAGCACCGGGAGGGTGGGGGCGCCGGGAAACACCATATATTTT.